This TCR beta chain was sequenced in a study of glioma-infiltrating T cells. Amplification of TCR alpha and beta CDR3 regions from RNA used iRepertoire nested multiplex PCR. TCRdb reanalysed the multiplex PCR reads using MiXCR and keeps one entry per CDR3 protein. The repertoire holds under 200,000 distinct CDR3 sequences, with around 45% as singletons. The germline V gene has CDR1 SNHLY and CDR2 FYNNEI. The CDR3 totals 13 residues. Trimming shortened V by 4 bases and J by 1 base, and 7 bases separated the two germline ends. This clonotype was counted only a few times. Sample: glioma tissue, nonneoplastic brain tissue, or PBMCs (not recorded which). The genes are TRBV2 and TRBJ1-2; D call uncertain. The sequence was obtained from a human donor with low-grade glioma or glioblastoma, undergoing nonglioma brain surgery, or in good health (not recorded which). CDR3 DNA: TGTGCCAGCAGTGGAGGAGATAACTATGGCTACACCTTC. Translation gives CASSGGDNYGYTF.